This T cell receptor beta chain was observed in a study of CD8+ T cells in alopecia areata. For the study at large: It was oral tofacitinib, at 5 to 10 mg twice daily, that treated patients received. Overall study findings and caveats: Many expanded lesional clones remained in scalp and blood on tofacitinib. Sequencing of scalp tissue also captures the resident alphabeta T cells of normal skin. Scalp clonality, along with expanded CD8+ clones among the top 100, was significantly decreased by tofacitinib.

The CDR3 runs 15 residues. Looked up from germline, CDR1 is MGHDK and CDR2 is SYGVNS. V lost 3 bases to trimming and J lost 10 bases, with 16 bases between them. Sequencing templates came from extracted RNA that was reverse transcribed into cDNA. Profiled with immunoSEQ multiplex PCR; TCRdb holds only in-frame clones, not every one. The sample includes around 110,000 clones, under 60% seen only once; the top ten take 9% to 15%. About this clone: No antigen is known for it.

The sample's treatment: oral pan-JAK inhibitor, 5-10 mg twice daily. The sample was CD8+ T cells sorted from blood, taken at week 24, from a patient treated with tofacitinib. The rearrangement uses TRBV25-1 and TRBJ1-6; D not resolved. This receptor was obtained from a human donor with alopecia areata. The CDR3 spells CASSDSQAVSSPLHF. The CDR3 DNA reads TGTGCCAGCAGTGACTCCCAGGCGGTTAGCTCACCCCTCCACTTT.